This T cell receptor (beta chain) was retrieved from a study of T cell responses to AZD1222 COVID-19 vaccine (dated by TCRdb to the early 2020s). General notes on the study: A total of 233 trial participants underwent TCR sequencing, of whom about 200 received two doses of AZD1222 and about 25 received two doses of the MenACWY control vaccine. Enrollment into the trials was organized by age into subgroups of 18-55, 56-69 and 70-plus years, and those subgroups contained around 150, 28 and 57 TCR-sequenced participants, respectively. On the study overall, not on this receptor specifically: Conclusions about previously exposed vaccinees are limited, since just a handful of AZD1222 recipients were seropositive for SARS-CoV-2 at baseline. In the small 56-69-year group, the increase in depth fell short of significance, most likely because of low power. No day 14 peak-response samples were available, so repertoires were characterized only after the peak T cell response. Vaccine-associated CD4 TCRs spanned the whole spike protein, with dominant responses in regions 160-218 and 743-854. Participants were mostly white British, with more females than males. The authors suggested clonal diversity may have been underestimated. Epitopes outside the regions mutated in the B.1.351 and B.1.1.7 variants were reportedly recognized by nearly half of the unique spike-specific TCRs. After two AZD1222 doses, both the breadth and the depth of spike-specific TCRs were significantly higher than at day 0 and than in MenACWY recipients.

The CDR3 regions of human TCRbeta chains were analyzed by immunosequencing. Processing in the source paper ran as follows. Repertoire TCRs were matched against a reference library of SARS-CoV-2-specific TCRs generated with the MIRA antigen-specificity platform. Breadth was defined as the fraction of unique TCRs that were SARS-CoV-2-associated. Depth was defined as the fraction of total T cells that were SARS-CoV-2-associated. Using the MIRA data, each spike-specific TCR was mapped to the spike region that the TCR reacts to and placed in a CD4 or CD8 class. Log10-transformed breadth and depth values were compared by one-way ANOVA with Sidak's multiple comparisons tests. TCRdb stores this immuneACCESS table with in-frame sequences only. Part of the clones is absent; in the studies checked, under half of the shortfall reflects unresolved V genes, and no reason is known for the rest. D and trimming come from the DNA, and the V and J calls and clone size come from that table. A total of 150,000 to 200,000 clones appear in this sample, approximately 89% of them only once. The leading ten clones occupy over 1.5% of the sample.

The time point label corresponds to: about 28 days (+/-7) after the second vaccine dose. AZD1222 recipients with second doses at about 4 weeks or about 12 weeks were pooled, because spike-specific TCR depth and breadth did not differ between schedules. Vaccinee samples came from UK trials COV001 and COV002, including a single-blind randomized controlled phase 2/3 trial of AZD1222 (ChAdOx1 nCoV-19) in healthy adults. For TCRbeta chain sequencing, PBMC samples were collected from trial participants at day 0 and at day 28 after the second dose. Turning to this clone: The clone's antigen remains unknown. Per-base quality was not reported, and no clone a single base away is much larger than it.

From its cysteine to its phenylalanine, the CDR3 spans 14 amino acids. CDR3 DNA is the only sequence kept; it has 42 bases, read in frame from the first base. The germline V gene yields SGHTA for CDR1 and FQGNSA for CDR2. Trimming accounts for 0 bases at V and 8 bases at J, while the number of junction bases matched to no gene is 6. The chain uses TRBV7-2 and TRBJ1-2; 7 central nucleotides agree with TRBD1. This receptor was taken from an adult who received the AZD1222 COVID-19 vaccine. This material consisted of peripheral blood, taken 28 days after the second AZD1222 dose. The nucleotide sequence is TGTGCCAGCAGCTTAGCGACAGGGAGCGTCGGCTACACCTTC. It codes for CASSLATGSVGYTF. Outside the CDR3, residues come from the reference TRBV7-2 and TRBJ1-2 proteins, so the full variable domain is: GAGVSQSPSNKVTEKGKDVELRCDPISGHTALYWYRQSLGQGLEFLIYFQGNSAPDKSGLPSDRFSAERTGGSVSTLTIQRTQQEDSAVYLCASSLATGSVGYTFGSGTRLTVV.